Listed below are T cell receptor beta chains from one sample, sequenced in a study of CD8+CD57+ T cells in acquired aplastic anemia. TCRdb recomputed calls from the reads with MiXCR, one row per CDR3 protein. The sample includes 200,000 to 250,000 distinct CDR3 sequences, 45% to 50% of them seen just once. The sequencing sample was made of sorted CD4+, CD8+, or CD8+CD57+ T cells (not recorded which) from PBMCs. The receptors shown here come from a human donor with aplastic anemia. Each CDR3 is given with its conserved first and last residue. A D gene is named only where the DNA matches it firmly.

TRBV10-3	TRBJ2-7	.	CATSDGVEQYF
TRBV7-6	TRBJ2-1	.	CASSLDRSSYNEQFF
TRBV9	TRBJ1-6	.	CASSSPTEYNSPLHF
TRBV15	TRBJ1-2	.	CATSRDRGDGHTF
TRBV20-1	TRBJ1-5	TRBD1	CSATTGVSNQPQHF
TRBV11-2	TRBJ1-1	.	CASSLQPRAGILTEAFF
TRBV25-1	TRBJ1-1	.	CASSEGSSRAEAFF
TRBV19	TRBJ2-1	.	CASSMWQDSYNEQFF
TRBV5-6	TRBJ2-3	.	CASSFGESTDTQYF
TRBV28	TRBJ1-2	TRBD1	CASSFEGQGVYGYTF
TRBV9	TRBJ1-1	.	CASSVVRSYTEAFF
TRBV29-1	TRBJ2-7	TRBD1	CSVRFGQGAYEQYF
TRBV5-1	TRBJ2-5	TRBD2	CASSAPSGGQETQYF
TRBV20-1	TRBJ1-5	.	CSARPGTGTWNQPQHF
TRBV7-9	TRBJ1-3	.	CASSLVTGTSGNTIYF
TRBV19	TRBJ2-7	.	CASGPRYGGYEQYF
TRBV20-1	TRBJ1-3	.	CSARVREGNTIYF
TRBV12-3/TRBV12-4	TRBJ1-2	TRBD1	CASGPTPRTQGNYGYTF
TRBV7-9	TRBJ2-3	TRBD1	CASSWWTGADTTQYF
TRBV27	TRBJ2-7	TRBD2	CASSLGLAVDEQYF
TRBV9	TRBJ2-7	.	CASSVQSRDSPYEQYF
TRBV7-9	TRBJ2-7	TRBD1	CASSFGQGAWDEQYF
TRBV7-9	TRBJ2-7	TRBD1	CASSLQGAGNDEQYF
TRBV7-9	TRBJ1-1	.	CASTSGGSTEAFF
TRBV14	TRBJ2-2	.	CASSQRSPREAGELFF
TRBV12-3/TRBV12-4	TRBJ2-1	.	CASSLWDTNEQFF
TRBV7-2	TRBJ2-7	.	CASSVNRGLSYEQYF
TRBV5-1	TRBJ1-1	TRBD1	CASSKGILGQQFLSEAFF
TRBV4-1	TRBJ2-3	TRBD2	CASTWGGPNTDTQYF
TRBV19	TRBJ1-6	.	CATSSGLYNSPLHF
TRBV24-1	TRBJ2-1	.	CATSMRGQFNEQFF
TRBV20-1	TRBJ2-7	TRBD2	CSAPLGTSSYEQYF
TRBV5-1	TRBJ2-7	.	CASSLDIGKSSYEQYF
TRBV7-6	TRBJ2-2	.	CASSLLVNTGELFF
TRBV20-1	TRBJ2-2	.	CSARGVNTGELFF
TRBV2	TRBJ2-4	.	CASSPRDTTIQYF
TRBV2	TRBJ1-5	.	CASSRQINQPQHF
TRBV29-1	TRBJ2-1	.	CSAEGRESSPQDF
TRBV7-8	TRBJ2-7	.	CASSSTGSSYEQYF